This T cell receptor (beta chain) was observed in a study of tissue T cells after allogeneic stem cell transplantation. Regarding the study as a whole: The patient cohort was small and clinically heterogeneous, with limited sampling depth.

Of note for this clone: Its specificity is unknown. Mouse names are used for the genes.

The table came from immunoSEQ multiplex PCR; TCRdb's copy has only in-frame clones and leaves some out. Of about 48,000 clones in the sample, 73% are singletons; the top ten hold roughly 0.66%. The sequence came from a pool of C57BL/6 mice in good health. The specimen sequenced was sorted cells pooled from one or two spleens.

The CDR3 protein is CASSDAEQDTQYF. CDR3 DNA, as far as it was read: TGTGCCAGCAGTGATGCAGAGCAAGACACCCAGTAC. This rearrangement joins TRBV13-3 to TRBJ2-5; unclear D gene. The read falls 1 residue short of the CDR3 end, and the missing part is taken from the germline J gene. Trimming cost V 0 bases and J 3 bases, with 5 bases left between them. Germline V CDR1 and CDR2: NNHDY, SYVADS. The CDR3 length is 13 residues.